This T cell receptor beta chain derives from a study of shared clonotypes between healthy human individuals. This clone was seen a few times. Here immunoSEQ multiplex PCR was the method, and the copy in TCRdb shows in-frame clones only, minus some. The repertoire holds about 490,000 clones, around 80% seen once, with 12% in the top ten. Per the germline V gene, CDR1 is SQVTM and CDR2 is ANQGSEA. The CDR3 covers 13 residues. V lost 6 bases to trimming and J lost 4 bases, with 15 bases between them. This TCR derives from a woman aged 40 to 50 in good health. Some clones in this sample may be carry-over from other donors' samples. This rearrangement joins TRBV29-1 to TRBJ1-1, with TRBD1 as a possible D gene (5 bases). The sequenced sample consisted of PBMCs. Here the CDR3 DNA reads TGCAGCGTCGTCCTTTATACAGGCACTGAAGCTTTCTTT. It encodes CSVVLYTGTEAFF.